This T cell receptor delta chain was profiled in a study of gammadelta T cells in human blood. Study-level results: Polyclonal expansion of innate γδ T cells after birth appeared microbially driven.

A remark on this clone: Its antigen is undetermined. The DNA is left out, because the CDR3 cannot be placed on it with certainty; the CDR3 is given as TCRdb lists it.

TCRdb called clones anew from the RT-PCR reads with CATT. The data show over a thousand delta-chain clones, with more than 9.5% seen just once and roughly 7% held by the top ten. Germline lookup yields CDR1 NSMFDY and CDR2 ISSIKDK. The CDR3 numbers 22 amino acids, ends counted. The sequence was obtained from a human donor. Sequencing was done on a sample of non-Vgamma9Vdelta2 gamma-delta T cells from infant blood. This chain uses TRAV29/DV5 with TRDJ1; no DNA check was done on the table's D call, TRDD3. The chain's CDR3 is CSVLLCGALLRPLGDYTDKLIF.